The subject of this entry is one T cell receptor beta chain. The V gene's germline CDR1 is LNHDA and CDR2 SQIVND (reference sequence). The CDR3 has 18 residues. The V gene lost 1 base and the J gene lost 7 bases, with 23 bases spanning the gap. The data originate from a study of blood T cell repertoires in COVID-19. Looking at the study overall: The United States, Italy and Spain supplied acute and convalescent COVID-19 samples. T cells, B-cell-depleted T cells, or PBMCs supplied cDNA or gDNA.

Clones were read by immunoSEQ multiplex PCR, and TCRdb kept only the in-frame ones, dropping some. The sample lists about 76,000 clones; approximately 85% were seen once. Sequences were obtained from peripheral blood. The chain carries TRBV19 and TRBJ1-5; D is unclear. This TCR was sampled from a human donor in a cohort sampled during active COVID-19. CDR3 coding DNA: TGTGCCAGTAGTATAGGGCGCCTCGCGGGCCTGGTCGGGCAGCCCCAGCATTTT. It translates to CASSIGRLAGLVGQPQHF.